The clone carrying this T cell receptor (beta chain) turned up a few times. Antigen unknown. A clone one base away is much larger, so this may be a read error. The CDR3 has 14 amino acids. Germline CDR1 reads MNHEY; CDR2 reads SVGAGI. CDR3 regions of TCR beta were amplified from RNA transcripts. HTBI primers were employed in first-round RT-PCR, then a second-round multiplex PCR followed. TCRdb used MiXCR to reprocess the multiplex PCR reads, holding one entry per CDR3 protein. Here the sample spans over 500,000 distinct CDR3 sequences, 22% being singletons. Other autoimmune diseases, uncontrolled infections, pregnancy or lactation led to the exclusion of patients. Symptoms, serum thyroxine and TRAb, thyroid ultrasound, and orbital computed tomography formed the diagnostic basis. This sample is drawn from a study of Graves' ophthalmopathy and Graves' hyperthyroidism. About the study: Researchers obtained peripheral blood at initial diagnosis, before any treatment had begun. Study outcomes and limitations: Ophthalmopathy progression was predicted with 70% to 71% sensitivity and approximately 79% specificity.

This TCR was sampled from a woman aged 18 to 35 with stable Graves' hyperthyroidism. Some clones in this sample may be carry-over from other donors' samples. The sequenced sample consisted of peripheral blood. The chain links TRBV6-5 to TRBJ1-5; no clear D gene. This CDR3 is CASSYSFSNQPRHF. Here the CDR3 DNA reads TGTGCCAGCAGTTACAGCTTCTCCAATCAGCCCCGGCATTTT.